The entry below gives a single T cell receptor (beta chain) sequence along with its context. Antigen: not known. These data belong to a study of long-term antiretroviral therapy in people with HIV. Findings and limits, study-wide: Controls exceeded HIV repertoires in CDR3 length range. Those clones which expanded before ART made up the dominant part of the repertoire at all time points. Diversity rose after ART but stayed below transplant donor controls.

Germline loops: CDR1 SQVTM, CDR2 ANQGSEA. The CDR3 runs to 11 residues. The germline V and J ends were trimmed by 4 bases and 9 bases, with 10 bases remaining between them. The assay used was immunoSEQ (version v3.0), run at survey level. The assay was immunoSEQ multiplex PCR, and TCRdb's table has in-frame clones only and misses some. The sample contains under 45,000 clones, approximately 89% of which appear only once. This sequence was found in a woman aged 50 to 60 with HIV. This specimen was unsorted PBMCs, taken 3.1 years after starting antiretroviral therapy. The J gene is TRBJ2-1, the V gene TRBV29-1; D could derive from TRBD1 or TRBD2 (6 bases each). The CDR3 spells CSVAGAGEQFF. The CDR3 nucleotides read TGCAGCGTTGCGGGGGCGGGTGAGCAGTTCTTC.